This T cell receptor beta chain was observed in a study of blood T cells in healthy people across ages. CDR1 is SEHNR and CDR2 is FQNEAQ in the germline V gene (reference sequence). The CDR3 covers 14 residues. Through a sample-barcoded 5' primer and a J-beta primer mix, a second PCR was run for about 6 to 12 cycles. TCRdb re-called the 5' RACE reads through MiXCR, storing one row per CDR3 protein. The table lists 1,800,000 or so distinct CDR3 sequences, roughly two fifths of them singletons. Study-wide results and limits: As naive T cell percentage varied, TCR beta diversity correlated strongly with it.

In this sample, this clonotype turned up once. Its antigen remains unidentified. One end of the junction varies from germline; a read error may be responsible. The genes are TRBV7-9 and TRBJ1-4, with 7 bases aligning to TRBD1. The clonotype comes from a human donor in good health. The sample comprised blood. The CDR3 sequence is CASSLGQGDEELFF. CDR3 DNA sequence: TGTGCCAGCAGCTTAGGGCAGGGGGATGAAGAACTGTTTTTT.